This entry is about one T cell receptor beta chain. This sample is drawn from a study of blood T cell repertoires in COVID-19. Assay: immunoSEQ multiplex PCR; the TCRdb copy retains only in-frame clones and omits some. The sample yields tens of thousands of clones, 75% to 90% seen once. This CDR3 has 14 amino acids. Trimming removed 2 bases at V and 0 bases at J, with 7 bases between. From germline, CDR1 is SNHLY and CDR2 FYNNEI. The sequence came from a human donor in a cohort sampled during active COVID-19. The chain is built from TRBV2 and TRBJ1-1; unclear D gene. The sequencing input was peripheral blood. DNA of the CDR3: TGTGCCAGCAGTGAATTGAGCCTGAACACTGAAGCTTTCTTT. Translation: CASSELSLNTEAFF.